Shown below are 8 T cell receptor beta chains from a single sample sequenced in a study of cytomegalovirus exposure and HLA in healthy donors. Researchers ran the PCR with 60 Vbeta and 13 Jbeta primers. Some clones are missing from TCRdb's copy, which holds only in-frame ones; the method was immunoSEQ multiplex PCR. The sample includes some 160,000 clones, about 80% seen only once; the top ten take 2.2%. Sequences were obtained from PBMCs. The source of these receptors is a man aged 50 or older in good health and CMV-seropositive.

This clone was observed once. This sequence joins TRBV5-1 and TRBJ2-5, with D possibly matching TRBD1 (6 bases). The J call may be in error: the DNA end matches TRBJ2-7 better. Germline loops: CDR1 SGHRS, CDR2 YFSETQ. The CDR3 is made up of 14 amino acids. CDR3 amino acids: CASSLGSGAYEQYF. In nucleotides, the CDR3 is TGCGCCAGCAGCTTGGGTTCAGGGGCCTACGAGCAGTACTTC.

As DNA, the CDR3 is TGTGCCAGCAGCCCTGGCAGGGGGCTGTTCTTT. It yields the protein CASSPGRGLFF. The V call is TRBV5-8, the J call TRBJ1-1; TRBD1 aligns across 8 bases. V was pared by 4 bases and J by 14 bases, with 7 bases of the junction left unmatched. The CDR3 runs to 11 residues. Germline CDR1 is SGHTS and CDR2 is YDEGEE.

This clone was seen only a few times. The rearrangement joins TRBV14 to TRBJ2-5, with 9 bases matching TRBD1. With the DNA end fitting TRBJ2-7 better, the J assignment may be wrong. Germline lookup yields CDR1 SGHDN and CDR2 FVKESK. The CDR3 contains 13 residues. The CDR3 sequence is CASSQGTGIEQYF. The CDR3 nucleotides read TGTGCCAGCAGCCAGGGGACAGGGATCGAGCAGTACTTC.

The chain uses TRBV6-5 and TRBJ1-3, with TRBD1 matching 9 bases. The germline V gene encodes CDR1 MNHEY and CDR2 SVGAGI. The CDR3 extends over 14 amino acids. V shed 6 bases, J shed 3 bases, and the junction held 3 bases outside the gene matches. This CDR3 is CASSSTGGGNTIYF. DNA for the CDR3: TGTGCCAGCAGCTCGACAGGGGGTGGAAACACCATATATTTT.

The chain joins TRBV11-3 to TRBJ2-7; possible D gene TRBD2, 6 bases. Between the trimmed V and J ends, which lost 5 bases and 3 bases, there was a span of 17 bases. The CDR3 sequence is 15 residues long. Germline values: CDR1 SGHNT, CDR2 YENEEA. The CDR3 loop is CASSPTRGSDYEQYF. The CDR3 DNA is TGTGCCAGCAGCCCCACCCGGGGGAGTGACTACGAGCAGTACTTC.

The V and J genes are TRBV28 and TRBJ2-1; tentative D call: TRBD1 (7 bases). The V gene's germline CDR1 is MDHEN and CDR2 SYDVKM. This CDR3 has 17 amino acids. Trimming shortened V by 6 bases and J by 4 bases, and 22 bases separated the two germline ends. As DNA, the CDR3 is TGTGCCAGCAGCCAAAAATTGACAGGGAGGCTTTACAATGAGCAGTTCTTC. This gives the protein CASSQKLTGRLYNEQFF.

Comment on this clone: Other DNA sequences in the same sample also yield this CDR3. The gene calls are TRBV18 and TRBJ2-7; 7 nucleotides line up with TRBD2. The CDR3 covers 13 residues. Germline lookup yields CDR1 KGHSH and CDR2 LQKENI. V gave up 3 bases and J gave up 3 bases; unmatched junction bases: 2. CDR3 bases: TGTGCCAGCTCACCTGGGAGGGGCTACGAGCAGTACTTC. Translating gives CASSPGRGYEQYF.

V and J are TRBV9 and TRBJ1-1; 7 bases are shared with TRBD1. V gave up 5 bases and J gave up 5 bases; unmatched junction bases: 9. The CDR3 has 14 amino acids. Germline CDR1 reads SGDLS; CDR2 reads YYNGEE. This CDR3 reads CASSRTGELTEAFF. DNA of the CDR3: TGTGCCAGCAGTCGTACAGGGGAATTAACTGAAGCTTTCTTT.